These 5 T cell receptor beta chains came from one sample sequenced in a study of PD-1 blockade in classical Hodgkin lymphoma. The time point denotes: cycle 4 day 1 (C4D1), after more than five weeks of nivolumab. Following autologous stem cell transplantation, relapse occurred in every patient, and exposure to brentuximab vedotin varied. Only in-frame clones appear in the TCRdb table, and some are missing; sequencing was by immunoSEQ multiplex PCR. The sample records some 7,000 clones, 65% to 80% being singletons. Sequenced here: peripheral blood mononuclear cells (PBMCs), sampled before the fourth cycle of nivolumab. These receptors came from a human donor with classical Hodgkin lymphoma.

The CDR3 here is CASSYVGGTEAFF. DNA for the CDR3: TGTGCCAGCAGTTACGTTGGAGGGACTGAAGCTTTCTTT. The chain joins TRBV6-6 to TRBJ1-1; D not certain. There are 13 residues in the CDR3. In germline, CDR1 is MNHNY, CDR2 SVGAGI (reference sequence). With 2 bases removed from V and 5 bases from J, the gap between germline ends came to 9 bases.

The chain employs TRBV28 and TRBJ1-5; possibly TRBD1 for D (6 bases). Germline lookup yields CDR1 MDHEN and CDR2 SYDVKM. The germline V and J ends were trimmed by 5 bases and 6 bases, with 14 bases remaining between them. This CDR3 has 14 amino acids. CDR3 DNA: TGTGCCAGCAGTCCGACAGGTTGGAGTCAGCCCCAGCATTTT. Amino acids: CASSPTGWSQPQHF. The whole variable domain, remainder taken from reference TRBV28 and TRBJ1-5, is DVKVTQSSRYLVKRTGEKVFLECVQDMDHENMFWYRQDPGLGLRLIYFSYDVKMKEKGDIPEGYSVSREKKERFSLILESASTNQTSMYLCASSPTGWSQPQHFGDGTRLSIL.

The chain combines TRBV28 with TRBJ1-1; the D gene is possibly TRBD1 (5 bases). V was pared by 6 bases and J by 0 bases, with 14 bases between. This CDR3 is built from 15 residues. Germline-derived CDR1 and CDR2 are MDHEN and SYDVKM. The CDR3: CASSPSRGMNTEAFF. CDR3 nucleotide sequence: TGTGCCAGCAGCCCGTCGCGGGGCATGAACACTGAAGCTTTCTTT.

This clone was recorded only once. Other DNA sequences in the sample encode the same CDR3. The rearrangement joins TRBV14 to TRBJ2-7; 9 nucleotides match TRBD1. V dropped 4 bases and J dropped 3; count of bases not matched to a gene: 4. Germline V gene sequence: CDR1 SGHDN, CDR2 FVKESK. The CDR3 extends over 14 amino acids. The CDR3 DNA reads as TGTGCCAGCAGCCCCGCGGGACAGGGCTACGAGCAGTACTTC. Residues: CASSPAGQGYEQYF.

The rearrangement links TRBV27 to TRBJ2-5; the D gene is possibly TRBD1 (6 bases). With 6 bases removed from V and 8 bases from J, the gap between germline ends came to 16 bases. CDR1 is MNHEY and CDR2 is SMNVEV in the germline V gene (reference sequence). This CDR3 contains 13 residues. In nucleotides, the CDR3 is TGTGCCAGCAGCCCCACAGGGTCGATAACCCAGTACTTC. Translation: CASSPTGSITQYF.